Presented here are 14 T cell receptor beta chains from one specimen sequenced in a study of cytomegalovirus exposure and HLA in healthy donors. The study ran its PCR with 60 Vbeta and 13 Jbeta primers. Only in-frame clones appear in the TCRdb table, and some are missing; sequencing was by immunoSEQ multiplex PCR. The sample shows about 110,000 clones, around 73% of them seen only once. The specimen was PBMCs. Source of these receptors: a young man in good health and CMV-seronegative.

A few counts support this clone. The CDR3: CAWNQQGDTEQYF. The CDR3 DNA sequence: TGTGCCTGGAACCAACAGGGGGACACCGAGCAGTACTTC. The chain recombines TRBV30 with TRBJ2-7, with TRBD1 identical over 8 bases. This CDR3 contains 13 residues. Germline V lookup: CDR1 GTSNPN, CDR2 SVGIG (reference sequence). Trimming took 4 bases from V and 6 from J; bases not matched to a gene: 8. The full variable domain, in which reference TRBV30 and TRBJ2-7 provide the parts outside the CDR3, is SQTIHQWPATLVQPVGSPLSLECTVEGTSNPNLYWYRQAAGRGLQLLFYSVGIGQISSEVPQNLSASRPQDRQFILSSKKLLLSDSGFYLCAWNQQGDTEQYFGPGTRLTVT.

The chain employs TRBV5-4 and TRBJ1-2; 7 positions agree with TRBD1. Germline trimming cut 2 bases from V and 2 bases from J; bases unmatched to any gene: 3. The germline V gene encodes CDR1 SGHNT and CDR2 YYREEE (reference sequence). CDR3 length: 14 amino acids. CDR3 amino acids: CASSFGQENYGYTF. The CDR3 coding sequence is TGTGCCAGCAGCTTCGGACAGGAGAACTATGGCTACACCTTC.

The chain joins TRBV7-7 to TRBJ2-3, with 7 nucleotides matching TRBD2. CDR3 size: 14 residues. Germline V gene data show CDR1 as SSHAT and CDR2 as FNYEAQ (reference sequence). Trimming removed 5 bases from V and 2 bases from J; junction bases left unmatched: 4. The CDR3 DNA is TGTGCCAGCAGCCCCAGCGGGATCACAGATACGCAGTATTTT. Encoded protein: CASSPSGITDTQYF.

The count of this clone is one. J is TRBJ1-2 and V is TRBV11-2; TRBD1 matches 10 bases. The CDR3 has 16 amino acids. The germline V gene has CDR1 SGHAT and CDR2 FQNNGV. V was pared by 1 base and J by 4 bases, with 6 bases of the junction left unmatched. As DNA, the CDR3 is TGTGCCAGCAGCTTAGTGCTGACAGGGGGCGGCTATGGCTACACCTTC. It yields the protein CASSLVLTGGGYGYTF.

The chain has TRBV5-1 and TRBJ2-5; 8 positions match TRBD2. This CDR3 region has 16 residues. J lost 2 bases, V lost 2 bases, and 8 bases had no gene match. The germline CDR1 and CDR2 sequences are SGHRS and YFSETQ. The CDR3 is CASSFSLAGLQETQYF. Written as DNA, the CDR3 is TGCGCCAGCAGCTTCTCCTTAGCGGGGCTACAAGAGACCCAGTACTTC.

This sequence joins TRBV6-6 and TRBJ2-1; TRBD1 matches at 9 bases. This CDR3 is 15 amino acids long. Germline CDR1 MNHNY, CDR2 SVGAGI (reference sequence). Trimming took 5 bases from V and 6 from J; bases not matched to a gene: 8. CDR3 region: CASSGTGIASNEQFF. As DNA, the CDR3 is TGTGCCAGCAGTGGGACAGGGATAGCTTCCAATGAGCAGTTCTTC.

The rearrangement links TRBV5-4 to TRBJ2-2; D remains unclear. Trimming removed 4 bases at V and 1 base at J, with 8 bases between. The germline V gene encodes CDR1 SGHNT and CDR2 YYREEE (reference sequence). This CDR3 is 14 amino acids long. The CDR3 reads CASSREENTGELFF. The CDR3, as DNA: TGTGCCAGCAGCCGCGAGGAGAACACCGGGGAGCTGTTTTTT.

The chain carries TRBV5-1 and TRBJ2-7; D may be TRBD2 (5 bases). The V end lost 2 bases, the J end lost 2 bases, and 14 bases lay between the germline ends. Per the germline V gene, CDR1 is SGHRS and CDR2 is YFSETQ. This CDR3 contains 15 residues. DNA for the CDR3: TGCGCCAGCAGCTTAATCGGTGAGGGCCCCTACGAGCAGTACTTC. Amino acids: CASSLIGEGPYEQYF.

This clone was counted between two and nine times. The gene calls are TRBV5-4 and TRBJ1-2, with D unclear. Trimming pared 0 bases from V and 4 bases from J, leaving 7 bases between. CDR1 is SGHNT and CDR2 is YYREEE in the germline V gene (reference sequence). There are 13 residues in the CDR3. The CDR3 nucleotides are TGTGCCAGCAGCTTGGACTCAACCTATGGCTACACCTTC. It codes for CASSLDSTYGYTF.

The chain links TRBV28 to TRBJ1-2; D is ambiguous. The length of the CDR3 is 11 residues. Germline assignment: CDR1 MDHEN and CDR2 SYDVKM. Trimming removed 4 bases at V and 4 bases at J, with 4 bases between. CDR3 amino acids: CASSSGYGYTF. The CDR3 nucleotides read TGTGCCAGCAGTTCGGGCTATGGCTACACCTTC.

The V gene is TRBV2, the J gene TRBJ1-2, with D unresolved. Trimming removed 4 bases from V and 7 bases from J, with 16 bases in between. The CDR3 consists of 14 residues. Germline V gene data show CDR1 as SNHLY and CDR2 as FYNNEI. The CDR3 coding sequence is TGTGCCAGCAGTGTGGCAGACTTGCTTTCTGGCTACACCTTC. The encoded protein is CASSVADLLSGYTF.

V gene TRBV29-1 combines with J gene TRBJ2-5; D call uncertain. The V end lost 0 bases, the J end lost 5 bases, and 10 bases lay between the germline ends. Germline V CDR1 and CDR2: SQVTM, ANQGSEA. This CDR3 is 13 amino acids long. CDR3 in DNA: TGCAGCGTTGAAGATACCCTCAGTGAGACCCAGTACTTC. The encoded protein is CSVEDTLSETQYF.

This clone was seen ten or more times. The chain uses TRBV19 and TRBJ1-5; unclear D gene. Between the trimmed V and J ends, which lost 3 bases and 6 bases, there was a span of 6 bases. The CDR3 is made up of 12 amino acids. The germline CDR1 and CDR2 sequences are LNHDA and SQIVND (reference sequence). The CDR3 DNA follows: TGTGCCAGTAGTATTGGGAGTCAGCCCCAGCATTTT. This codes for CASSIGSQPQHF.

The chain recombines TRBV29-1 with TRBJ2-2; 10 nucleotides align to TRBD1. V lost 6 bases and J lost 1; bases outside the gene matches: 11. The CDR3 consists of 17 residues. Germline-derived CDR1 and CDR2 are SQVTM and ANQGSEA. This CDR3 reads CSVYGQGDSGNTGELFF. CDR3 DNA: TGCAGCGTGTATGGACAGGGGGACTCGGGGAACACCGGGGAGCTGTTTTTT.